The next 28 T cell receptor beta chains were all read from a single sample in a study of immune evolution from preneoplasia to lung adenocarcinoma. The table came from immunoSEQ multiplex PCR; TCRdb's copy has only in-frame clones and leaves some out. The table has around 12,000 clones, approximately 82% seen once. Sequencing used FFPE minimally invasive lung adenocarcinoma tissue. The receptors here all came from a person aged 65-85 years with lung adenocarcinoma.

J is TRBJ2-7 and V is TRBV5-8; D gene unclear. The CDR3 has 14 amino acids. Per germline, CDR1 SGHTS and CDR2 YDEGEE. The V end was cut by 0 bases, the J end by 0 bases, with 7 bases between. CDR3 sequence (DNA): TGTGCCAGCAGCTTGGGTTTGAACTCCTACGAGCAGTACTTC. Its translation: CASSLGLNSYEQYF.

J is TRBJ2-7 and V is TRBV28, with D hard to call. The CDR3 consists of 12 residues. With 1 base removed from V and 3 bases from J, the gap between germline ends came to 4 bases. Germline lookup yields CDR1 MDHEN and CDR2 SYDVKM. The CDR3 region has the DNA TGTGCCAGCAGTTTATACGGCTACGAGCAGTACTTC. This sequence encodes CASSLYGYEQYF.

This sequence joins TRBV5-6 and TRBJ1-1, with D unresolved. CDR3 length equals 14 residues. Looked up from germline, CDR1 is SGHDT and CDR2 is YYEEEE. The ends were cut back, 2 bases at V and 2 bases at J, with 10 bases in the middle. Here the CDR3 DNA reads TGTGCCAGCAGCTTTAGGGCGGCTAACACTGAAGCTTTCTTT. It codes for CASSFRAANTEAFF.

The genes are TRBV19 and TRBJ2-4; D uncertain. The germline V and J ends were trimmed by 1 base and 8 bases, with 3 bases remaining between them. This CDR3 has 11 residues. From germline, CDR1 is LNHDA and CDR2 SQIVND (reference sequence). The CDR3 loop is CASSIVDIQYF. In nucleotides, the CDR3 is TGTGCCAGTAGTATAGTGGACATTCAGTACTTC.

The V gene is TRBV2, the J gene TRBJ1-5; a possible D gene is TRBD1 (6 bases). Trimming took off 5 bases at V and 7 bases at J, with 15 bases between the two ends. Germline V CDR1 and CDR2: SNHLY, FYNNEI. There are 14 residues in the CDR3. The CDR3 loop is CASSPDSPLQPQHF. CDR3 in DNA: TGTGCCAGCAGTCCGGACAGTCCCCTCCAGCCCCAGCATTTT.

The rearrangement uses TRBV4-1 and TRBJ2-7; the match to TRBD1 covers 7 bases. V lost 5 bases to trimming and J lost 3 bases; unmatched junction nucleotides: 4. Germline values: CDR1 MGHRA, CDR2 YSYEKL. This CDR3 is built from 13 residues. CDR3 bases: TGCGCCAGCAGCGGGGCAGGGGGCTACGAGCAGTACTTC. This gives the protein CASSGAGGYEQYF.

The V gene is TRBV11-2, the J gene TRBJ2-7; D possibly uses TRBD1 or TRBD2 (5 bases each). The CDR3 is 15 residues long. The V gene's germline CDR1 is SGHAT and CDR2 FQNNGV. V lost 4 bases to trimming and J lost 3 bases, with 16 bases between them. The CDR3 protein is CASSSIRGLRYEQYF. In nucleotides, the CDR3 is TGTGCCAGCAGCTCCATCCGGGGCCTACGCTACGAGCAGTACTTC.

V usage is TRBV11-2 and J usage is TRBJ2-1; D is undetermined. Germline loops: CDR1 SGHAT, CDR2 FQNNGV. This CDR3 is built from 13 residues. V was clipped by 0 bases and J by 6 bases, with 6 bases between them. CDR3: CASSLDTLNEQFF. DNA of the CDR3: TGTGCCAGCAGCTTAGATACCCTCAATGAGCAGTTCTTC. Looking up the rest from reference TRBV11-2 and TRBJ2-1 gives the full variable domain: EAGVAQSPRYKIIEKRQSVAFWCNPISGHATLYWYQQILGQGPKLLIQFQNNGVVDDSQLPKDRFSAERLKGVDSTLKIQPAKLEDSAVYLCASSLDTLNEQFFGPGTRLTVL.

The chain couples TRBV29-1 to TRBJ2-3; 9 bases are a match to TRBD1. Germline V gene lookup returns CDR1 SQVTM and CDR2 ANQGSEA. The CDR3 extends over 15 amino acids. V gave up 4 bases and J gave up 3 bases; unmatched junction bases: 8. The CDR3 is CSVVPGTGKTDTQYF. CDR3 nucleotides: TGCAGCGTTGTCCCGGGGACAGGGAAGACAGATACGCAGTATTTT.

This chain uses TRBV30 with TRBJ2-7; maybe TRBD2 (5 bases). V was shortened by 4 bases and J by 2 bases, with 15 bases between the two germline ends. This CDR3 contains 14 residues. CDR1 is GTSNPN and CDR2 is SVGIG in the germline V gene (reference sequence). The CDR3 bases are TGTGCCTGGACCCCTGGCGGACTCACCTACGAGCAGTACTTC. It is translated as CAWTPGGLTYEQYF.

The chain is built from TRBV19 and TRBJ1-1; 8 positions match TRBD1. Germline V lookup: CDR1 LNHDA, CDR2 SQIVND (reference sequence). The CDR3 consists of 15 residues. V was clipped by 6 bases and J by 2 bases; unmatched bases: 8. The DNA of the CDR3 is TGTGCCAGTAGGGGGGGACAGGCGGTAAACACTGAAGCTTTCTTT. It encodes CASRGGQAVNTEAFF. Complete variable domain (other parts from reference TRBV19 and TRBJ1-1): DGGITQSPKYLFRKEGQNVTLSCEQNLNHDAMYWYRQDPGQGLRLIYYSQIVNDFQKGDIAEGYSVSREKKESFPLTVTSAQKNPTAFYLCASRGGQAVNTEAFFGQGTRLTVV.

Here the CDR3 DNA reads TGCGCCAGCAGCCAGACACCGGGACTAGCGGGCAATGAGCAGTTCTTC. It is translated as CASSQTPGLAGNEQFF. This sequence joins TRBV4-1 and TRBJ2-1, with TRBD2 matching over 12 bases. Losses at the gene ends were 3 bases for V and 6 bases for J; bases not matched to a gene: 6. Germline V gene lookup returns CDR1 MGHRA and CDR2 YSYEKL. CDR3 length: 16 residues.

V is TRBV7-9 and J is TRBJ1-1, with D maybe TRBD1 (6 bases). V gave up 3 bases and J gave up 10 bases, with 15 bases separating them. Germline V lookup: CDR1 SEHNR, CDR2 FQNEAQ (reference sequence). CDR3 length: 13 residues. CDR3: CASSFEPGVGAFF. CDR3 nucleotides: TGTGCCAGCAGCTTCGAGCCAGGGGTGGGAGCTTTCTTT.

This sequence joins TRBV19 and TRBJ2-3; tentatively, D is TRBD1 (5 bases). CDR1 is LNHDA, CDR2 SQIVND, per germline (reference sequence). The ends were cut back, 3 bases at V and 4 bases at J, with 14 bases in the middle. The CDR3 spans 15 residues. The CDR3 coding sequence is TGTGCCAGTAGTATGAGTAAGGGGTTCGCAGATACGCAGTATTTT. This gives the protein CASSMSKGFADTQYF. The full variable domain, with the rest looked up from reference TRBV19 and TRBJ2-3, is DGGITQSPKYLFRKEGQNVTLSCEQNLNHDAMYWYRQDPGQGLRLIYYSQIVNDFQKGDIAEGYSVSREKKESFPLTVTSAQKNPTAFYLCASSMSKGFADTQYFGPGTRLTVL.

The chain uses TRBV5-1 and TRBJ1-5; 7 nucleotides line up with TRBD1. V shed 2 bases and J 4 bases; nucleotides not matched to a gene: 6. This CDR3 region has 15 residues. Germline CDR1 is SGHRS and CDR2 is YFSETQ. The DNA of the CDR3 is TGCGCCAGCAGCTTTGCCGGGACAGCTAATCAGCCCCAGCATTTT. It specifies CASSFAGTANQPQHF.

The chain links TRBV6-5 to TRBJ1-1; 7 nucleotides align to TRBD1. Per germline, CDR1 MNHEY and CDR2 SVGAGI. J lost 8 bases, V lost 2 bases, and 8 bases had no gene match. The CDR3 spans 14 residues. The CDR3 bases are TGTGCCAGCAGTTACCGGCCGAAGGGGGCGGAAGCTTTCTTT. This codes for CASSYRPKGAEAFF.

This chain links TRBV29-1 with TRBJ1-6; no definite D call. V was trimmed by 4 bases and J by 0 bases, leaving 13 bases between them. CDR1 is SQVTM and CDR2 is ANQGSEA in the germline V gene. The CDR3 is 16 amino acids. DNA of the CDR3: TGCAGCGTTGTTTCGGGAGGGAGCTCCTATAATTCACCCCTCCACTTT. Translated: CSVVSGGSSYNSPLHF.

The chain links TRBV5-6 to TRBJ2-2; 7 nucleotides line up with TRBD1. Trimming removed 4 bases from V and 4 bases from J; junction bases left unmatched: 4. Germline V gives CDR1 SGHDT, CDR2 YYEEEE. The CDR3 spans 14 residues. The CDR3, as DNA: TGTGCCAGCAGCCCGGACAGGATCACCGGGGAGCTGTTTTTT. Translated, it gives CASSPDRITGELFF.

This clone was seen a single time. The chain uses TRBV30 and TRBJ1-3; the D gene is possibly TRBD1 (5 bases). The ends were cut back, 8 bases at V and 0 bases at J, with 11 bases in the middle. Germline V CDR1 and CDR2: GTSNPN, SVGIG (reference sequence). CDR3 length: 13 amino acids. The CDR3 sequence is CAGDGISGNTIYF. CDR3 nucleotide sequence: TGTGCCGGGGACGGTATCTCTGGAAACACCATATATTTT.

DNA for the CDR3: TGTGCCAGCTCACCATTGCAGGGAAGACAGCCCCAGCATTTT. Translated: CASSPLQGRQPQHF. The J gene is TRBJ1-5, the V gene TRBV18; possible D gene TRBD1, 5 bases. V dropped 2 bases and J dropped 7 bases, with 12 bases sitting between them. Germline CDR1 KGHSH, CDR2 LQKENI. This CDR3 spans 14 amino acids.

This clone is a singleton in its sample. The chain has TRBV4-1 and TRBJ1-2, with a weak D call TRBD1 (5 bases). The CDR3 runs to 16 residues. Germline assignment: CDR1 MGHRA and CDR2 YSYEKL. Deletions cut 0 bases from V and 0 bases from J, with 11 bases between. CDR3 amino acids: CASSQDPGRANYGYTF. The CDR3 DNA reads TGCGCCAGCAGCCAAGATCCAGGGCGGGCTAACTATGGCTACACCTTC.

This chain links TRBV6-6 with TRBJ2-1; weak D call: TRBD1 (5 bases). In germline, CDR1 is MNHNY, CDR2 SVGAGI (reference sequence). V lost 7 bases and J 8 bases, leaving 9 bases between the germline ends. CDR3 size: 11 residues. The CDR3 loop is CASTGYDEQFF. The CDR3 nucleotides read TGTGCCAGCACAGGGTACGATGAGCAGTTCTTC.

This chain links TRBV19 with TRBJ1-2; possibly TRBD1 for D (6 bases). Germline V gene lookup returns CDR1 LNHDA and CDR2 SQIVND (reference sequence). Trimming left V 7 bases short and J 1 base short, with 13 bases between. This CDR3 has 14 amino acids. The CDR3 protein is CASTQRGNNYGYTF. As DNA, the CDR3 is TGTGCCAGTACCCAAAGGGGGAATAACTATGGCTACACCTTC. Looking up the rest from reference TRBV19 and TRBJ1-2 gives the full variable domain: DGGITQSPKYLFRKEGQNVTLSCEQNLNHDAMYWYRQDPGQGLRLIYYSQIVNDFQKGDIAEGYSVSREKKESFPLTVTSAQKNPTAFYLCASTQRGNNYGYTFGSGTRLTVV.

This clone was detected a few times. DNA of the CDR3: TGTGCCAGCAGCGAGGGACAGGGGTCCTTGATGGGGACCCAGTACTTC. Translating gives CASSEGQGSLMGTQYF. The chain couples TRBV9 to TRBJ2-5; 10 bases line up with TRBD1. J was trimmed by 7 bases and V by 3 bases; bases with no gene match: 12. Germline assignment: CDR1 SGDLS and CDR2 YYNGEE. CDR3 length equals 16 residues.

This clone was picked up one time. This chain's CDR3 is CACTGGGLSLSGAFF. The CDR3 DNA sequence: TGTGCCTGTACTGGGGGGGGCCTTTCCTTATCCGGAGCTTTCTTT. The rearrangement links TRBV30 to TRBJ1-1; a possible D gene is TRBD1 (6 bases). The CDR3 totals 15 residues. V gave up 6 bases and J gave up 10 bases, with 27 bases separating them. Per germline, CDR1 GTSNPN and CDR2 SVGIG (reference sequence).

V and J are TRBV2 and TRBJ2-1; 9 nucleotides align to TRBD1. Trimming at V came to 6 bases and at J to 2 bases, leaving 17 bases not matched to a gene. The length of the CDR3 is 19 residues. In germline, CDR1 is SNHLY, CDR2 FYNNEI. CDR3 nucleotide sequence: TGTGCCAGCAGCGCCGGGACAGGGTCCATCCCGACCCCCTACAATGAGCAGTTCTTC. This codes for CASSAGTGSIPTPYNEQFF.

Comment on this clone: A junction end diverges from the germline sequence, so it may reflect a read error. The chain combines TRBV28 with TRBJ1-2; D unresolved. The CDR3 is made up of 14 amino acids. Germline CDR1 and CDR2: MDHEN and SYDVKM. The CDR3 coding sequence is TGTGCCACCAGTGGTGCGGAATTCACCTATGGCTACACCTTC. Amino acid sequence: CATSGAEFTYGYTF.

The chain recombines TRBV9 with TRBJ2-3, with D uncertain. From germline, CDR1 is SGDLS and CDR2 YYNGEE. The CDR3 runs to 13 residues. Trimming left V 0 bases short and J 2 bases short, with 4 bases between. This CDR3 reads CASSVDNTDTQYF. DNA of the CDR3: TGTGCCAGCAGCGTAGACAACACAGATACGCAGTATTTT. The full variable domain, completed using reference TRBV9 and TRBJ2-3, is DSGVTQTPKHLITATGQRVTLRCSPRSGDLSVYWYQQSLDQGLQFLIQYYNGEERAKGNILERFSAQQFPDLHSELNLSSLELGDSALYFCASSVDNTDTQYFGPGTRLTVL.